This T cell receptor beta chain emerged from a study of blood T cell repertoires in COVID-19. Study-level information: From the United States, Italy and Spain came samples of acute and convalescent COVID-19. The analysed material was cDNA or gDNA that came from T cells, B-cell-depleted T cells, or PBMCs.

The CDR3 loop spans 14 amino acids. The germline gives CDR1 SNHLY, CDR2 FYNNEI. J was trimmed by 6 bases and V by 5 bases; bases with no gene match: 10. Seattle researchers signed up patients amid active infection and tracked them longitudinally. TCRdb's copy holds only in-frame clones and misses some; the assay was immunoSEQ multiplex PCR. The profile shows roughly 500,000 clones, about 91% of them singletons. This sequence originates from a young man with COVID-19, enrolled during active disease. V is TRBV2 and J is TRBJ2-7; 7 nucleotides agree with TRBD1. The sample was peripheral blood. DNA for the CDR3: TGTGCCAGCAGTTGGGACAGATCTTCGGGCGAGCAGTACTTC. Its protein product is CASSWDRSSGEQYF.